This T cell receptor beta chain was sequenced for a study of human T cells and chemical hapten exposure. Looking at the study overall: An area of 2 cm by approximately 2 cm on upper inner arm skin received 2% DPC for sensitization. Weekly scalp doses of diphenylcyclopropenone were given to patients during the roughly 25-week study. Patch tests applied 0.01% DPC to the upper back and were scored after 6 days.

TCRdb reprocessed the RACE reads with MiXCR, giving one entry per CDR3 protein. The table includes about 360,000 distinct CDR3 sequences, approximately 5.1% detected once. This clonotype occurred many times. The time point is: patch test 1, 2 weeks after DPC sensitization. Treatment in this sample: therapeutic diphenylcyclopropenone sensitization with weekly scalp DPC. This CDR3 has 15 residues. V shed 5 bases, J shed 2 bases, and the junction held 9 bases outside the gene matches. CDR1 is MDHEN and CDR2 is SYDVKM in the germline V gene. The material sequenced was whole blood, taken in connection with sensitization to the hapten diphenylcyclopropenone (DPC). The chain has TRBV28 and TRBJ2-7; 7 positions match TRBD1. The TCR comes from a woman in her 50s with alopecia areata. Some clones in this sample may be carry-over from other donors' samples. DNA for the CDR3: TGTGCCAGCAGTACCCCCTCGACAGGGACCTACGAGCAGTACTTC. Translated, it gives CASSTPSTGTYEQYF.